This entry is about one T cell receptor beta chain. No antigen is known for it. The sample comes from a study of cytomegalovirus exposure and HLA in healthy donors. Study background: Findings of an earlier analysis included around 120 million unique TCR beta sequences from 190 million or so T cells. Findings and caveats of the study: In a later analysis, HLA-associated beta chains showed higher expansion and lower generation probabilities than comparable chains. TCR beta V- and J-gene trimming was later associated with a missense DCLRE1C variant.

The study ran its PCR with 60 Vbeta and 13 Jbeta primers. As processed by the authors: There were 80 million to 95 million unique TCR beta chains by a later count, and around 10 million of them were shared. Method: immunoSEQ multiplex PCR; TCRdb's copy keeps in-frame clones and lacks some. D and trimming were read from the DNA, whereas the V and J calls and clone size are those reported in that table. The sample has around 39,000 clones; 70% to 80% are singletons. With 0 bases removed from V and 7 bases from J, the gap between germline ends came to 4 bases. CDR1 and CDR2 from the germline V gene are DFQATT and SNEGSKA (reference sequence). This CDR3 comprises 11 residues.

Sequenced: PBMCs. The V and J genes are TRBV20-1 and TRBJ1-5; D uncertain. This sequence originates from a man aged 25-40 years in good health and CMV-seronegative. The chain's CDR3 is CSARDQQPQHF. The CDR3 region has the DNA TGCAGTGCTAGAGATCAGCAGCCCCAGCATTTT.